The T cell receptor beta chain described here comes from a study of blood T cell repertoires in COVID-19. Whole-study context: Specimens from acute and convalescent COVID-19 originated in the United States, Italy and Spain.

Generated by immunoSEQ multiplex PCR, the TCRdb table keeps only in-frame clones and is missing some. The sample holds under 200,000 clones; around nine tenths are singletons and the top ten take approximately 10%. This CDR3 is built from 16 residues. The V and J ends lost 2 bases and 6 bases, in that order; junction bases with no gene match: 9. Germline CDR1 reads SEHNR; CDR2 reads FQNEAQ (reference sequence). The sequencing input was peripheral blood. This TCR was sampled from a woman in her seventies with COVID-19, enrolled during active disease. The genes are TRBV7-9 and TRBJ1-4; TRBD1 matches 7 bases. DNA of the CDR3: TGTGCCAGCAGCTTACGGGCACCGGGACAGTATGAAAAACTGTTTTTT. It specifies CASSLRAPGQYEKLFF.